What follows are 30 T cell receptor beta chains derived from one specimen sequenced in a study of PD-1 blockade in classical Hodgkin lymphoma. Clones were sequenced by immunoSEQ multiplex PCR, and TCRdb holds only the in-frame ones, with some missing. Among around 23,000 clones listed, roughly 75% were seen once. No patient escaped relapse after autologous stem cell transplantation, and brentuximab vedotin exposure varied. The source material was peripheral blood mononuclear cells (PBMCs), sampled before the second cycle of nivolumab. The receptors stem from a human donor with classical Hodgkin lymphoma.

The genes are TRBV27 and TRBJ1-5; a weak D match, TRBD1 (5 bases). The length of the CDR3 is 14 residues. V shed 3 bases and J shed 3 bases, with 9 bases lying between them. The germline gives CDR1 MNHEY, CDR2 SMNVEV (reference sequence). In DNA, the CDR3 is TGTGCCAGCAGTTTCGGGGGGTCCAATCAGCCCCAGCATTTT. This gives the protein CASSFGGSNQPQHF.

The chain couples TRBV2 to TRBJ1-6; D is uncertain. This CDR3 is 14 amino acids long. V was pared by 1 base and J by 7 bases, with 8 bases between. From germline, CDR1 is SNHLY and CDR2 FYNNEI. CDR3 DNA: TGTGCCAGCAGTGAAGGGGTTGGGAATTCACCCCTCCACTTT. Translated, it gives CASSEGVGNSPLHF.

Concerning this clone: At one boundary the junction diverges from the germline segment, which might be a read error. V and J are TRBV7-2 and TRBJ2-7; D might be TRBD1 (5 bases). The CDR3 has 14 amino acids. Germline values: CDR1 SGHTA, CDR2 FQGNSA. In DNA form, the CDR3 reads TGCGCCAGCAGCCAAGATTTAGGGGCCTACGAGCAGTACTTC. This codes for CASSQDLGAYEQYF.

The chain couples TRBV6-5 to TRBJ2-1; D is perhaps TRBD1 or TRBD2 (5 bases each). Germline lookup yields CDR1 MNHEY and CDR2 SVGAGI. Trimming cost V 6 bases and J 7 bases, with 19 bases left between them. The CDR3 sequence is 15 residues long. CDR3 in amino acids: CASSWGLPRSNEQFF. The CDR3 nucleotides are TGTGCCAGCAGCTGGGGGTTGCCCCGATCGAATGAGCAGTTCTTC.

This clone was seen a handful of times. This rearrangement joins TRBV2 to TRBJ2-3, with 13 bases lining up with TRBD2. CDR1 SNHLY and CDR2 FYNNEI come from the germline V gene. This CDR3 spans 15 amino acids. With 7 bases clipped from V and 5 bases from J, the junction kept 6 bases outside the gene matches. The chain's CDR3 is CASTRLAGGRDTQYF. The CDR3 nucleotides read TGTGCCAGCACGAGACTAGCGGGGGGAAGAGATACGCAGTATTTT. The full variable domain, its missing parts supplied by reference TRBV2 and TRBJ2-3, is EPEVTQTPSHQVTQMGQEVILRCVPISNHLYFYWYRQILGQKVEFLVSFYNNEISEKSEIFDDQFSVERPDGSNFTLKIRSTKLEDSAMYFCASTRLAGGRDTQYFGPGTRLTVL.

The chain recombines TRBV5-1 with TRBJ2-2, with a possible D match to TRBD1 (5 bases). Germline CDR1 is SGHRS and CDR2 is YFSETQ. This CDR3 has 17 amino acids. Trimming removed 0 bases at V and 6 bases at J, with 18 bases between. The chain's CDR3 is CASSLEGAGRMAGELFF. DNA for the CDR3: TGCGCCAGCAGCTTGGAAGGTGCAGGGCGAATGGCCGGGGAGCTGTTTTTT.

V gene TRBV19 combines with J gene TRBJ1-2; 11 bases map to TRBD1. The CDR3 consists of 14 residues. With V trimmed by 6 bases and J by 2 bases, 2 bases remained unmatched. Germline lookup yields CDR1 LNHDA and CDR2 SQIVND (reference sequence). The CDR3 DNA reads TGTGCCAGTAGGGGACAGGGGGAAAACTATGGCTACACCTTC. This encodes CASRGQGENYGYTF.

The chain combines TRBV12-5 with TRBJ2-6, with 9 bases fitting TRBD1. This CDR3 region has 19 residues. CDR1 and CDR2 from the germline V gene are LGHNT and FRNRAP. Trimming took 1 base from V and 0 from J; bases not matched to a gene: 7. CDR3 amino acids: CASGLDSRDRDSGANVLTF. CDR3 sequence (DNA): TGTGCTAGTGGTTTGGACTCCCGGGACAGGGACTCTGGGGCCAACGTCCTGACTTTC.

This rearrangement joins TRBV15 to TRBJ2-7; D call uncertain. Germline CDR1 LNHNV, CDR2 YYDKDF (reference sequence). The CDR3 covers 14 residues. V was shortened by 0 bases and J by 0 bases, with 6 bases between the two germline ends. CDR3 coding DNA: TGTGCCACCAGCAGAGAACTTAGCTCCTACGAGCAGTACGTC. Protein sequence: CATSRELSSYEQYV.

Here the CDR3 reads CASSLFLTQGTAQETQYF. The CDR3 DNA reads TGTGCCAGCAGCTTATTCCTGACACAAGGGACAGCCCAAGAGACCCAGTACTTC. This rearrangement joins TRBV7-9 to TRBJ2-5, with 7 bases lining up with TRBD1. The V segment lost 2 bases and the J segment 1 base; nucleotides outside the gene matches: 13. The germline CDR1 and CDR2 sequences are SEHNR and FQNEAQ (reference sequence). There are 18 residues in the CDR3.

The chain links TRBV6-5 to TRBJ1-5; D might be TRBD1 (6 bases). The CDR3 is 15 amino acids. Germline CDR1 MNHEY, CDR2 SVGAGI. Trimming stripped 1 base from V and 4 bases from J, with 11 bases between. In DNA form, the CDR3 reads TGTGCCAGCAGTTACTTAACAGGGACGAATCAGCCCCAGCATTTT. Its translation: CASSYLTGTNQPQHF.

V is TRBV5-1 and J is TRBJ1-4; TRBD1 agrees at 9 bases. V trimming: 5 bases; J trimming: 5 bases; junction bases outside the gene matches: 7. The CDR3 has 15 amino acids. Germline V gives CDR1 SGHRS, CDR2 YFSETQ. This CDR3 reads CASSEGGQGNEKLFF. CDR3 nucleotide sequence: TGCGCCAGCAGTGAGGGAGGACAGGGGAATGAAAAACTGTTTTTT.

This clone came up once. The chain employs TRBV19 and TRBJ1-5; D not resolved. Trimming took off 5 bases at V and 0 bases at J, with 14 bases between the two ends. CDR3 length equals 16 residues. Germline assignment: CDR1 LNHDA and CDR2 SQIVND (reference sequence). The CDR3, as DNA: TGTGCCAGTAGTTTCGAGGGCCTGACTAGCAATCAGCCCCAGCATTTT. This translates into CASSFEGLTSNQPQHF.

The CDR3 DNA sequence: TGTGCCAGCAGCTCCCCGGGACCATGGGACATTCAGTACTTC. It translates to CASSSPGPWDIQYF. The chain combines TRBV7-9 with TRBJ2-4, with D possibly being TRBD1 or TRBD2 (5 bases each). Germline V CDR1 and CDR2: SEHNR, FQNEAQ (reference sequence). Trimming removed 4 bases at V and 8 bases at J, with 15 bases between. The CDR3 has 14 amino acids. The variable domain in full, with the rest retrieved from reference TRBV7-9 and TRBJ2-4, is DTGVSQNPRHKITKRGQNVTFRCDPISEHNRLYWYRQTLGQGPEFLTYFQNEAQLEKSRLLSDRFSAERPKGSFSTLEIQRTEQGDSAMYLCASSSPGPWDIQYFGAGTRLSVL.

The rearrangement joins TRBV27 to TRBJ2-2; D possibly corresponds to TRBD2 (6 bases). The CDR3 extends over 15 amino acids. V lost 6 bases, J lost 6 bases, and 17 bases lay in between. The germline V gene encodes CDR1 MNHEY and CDR2 SMNVEV (reference sequence). The CDR3 nucleotides are TGTGCCAGCAGCCGCGATCGAGGCGGGGCCGGGGAGCTGTTTTTT. Protein sequence: CASSRDRGGAGELFF.

The chain joins TRBV5-1 to TRBJ2-2, with TRBD1 matching over 9 bases. J gave up 5 bases and V 1 base, and 3 bases lay outside the gene matches. Germline values: CDR1 SGHRS, CDR2 YFSETQ. The CDR3 is 15 amino acids. The CDR3 reads CASSLTTGGTGELFF. The CDR3 DNA reads as TGCGCCAGCAGCTTGACGACAGGGGGTACCGGGGAGCTGTTTTTT.

The chain employs TRBV19 and TRBJ1-2; the D is unclear. The V and J ends lost 5 bases and 4 bases respectively, with 11 bases between them. The CDR3 has 13 amino acids. CDR1 and CDR2 from the germline V gene are LNHDA and SQIVND (reference sequence). DNA of the CDR3: TGTGCCAGTAGTCCGTCTCTCCCCTATGGCTACACCTTC. Translated: CASSPSLPYGYTF.

Only a few counts were recorded for this clone. The gene calls are TRBV2 and TRBJ1-5; D gene ambiguous. Germline V lookup: CDR1 SNHLY, CDR2 FYNNEI. The length of the CDR3 is 11 residues. V was pared by 8 bases and J by 5 bases, with 7 bases between. This CDR3 reads CASGVDQPQHF. The CDR3 DNA reads as TGTGCCAGCGGGGTCGATCAGCCCCAGCATTTT.

This chain links TRBV7-2 with TRBJ2-7, with D hard to call. Trimming removed 3 bases at V and 3 bases at J, with 6 bases between. The CDR3 is 12 residues long. CDR1 SGHTA and CDR2 FQGNSA come from the germline V gene. CDR3: CASSFSNYEQYF. As DNA, the CDR3 is TGTGCCAGCAGCTTTAGTAACTACGAGCAGTACTTC. The complete variable domain, with remaining parts taken from reference TRBV7-2 and TRBJ2-7, reads GAGVSQSPSNKVTEKGKDVELRCDPISGHTALYWYRQSLGQGLEFLIYFQGNSAPDKSGLPSDRFSAERTGGSVSTLTIQRTQQEDSAVYLCASSFSNYEQYFGPGTRLTVT.

The CDR3 loop is CAWSDDFGYTF. Here the CDR3 DNA reads TGTGCCTGGAGTGATGACTTCGGCTACACCTTC. V usage is TRBV30 and J usage is TRBJ1-2, with unresolved D. Germline CDR1 GTSNPN, CDR2 SVGIG (reference sequence). The CDR3 extends over 11 amino acids. The V gene lost 1 base and the J gene lost 8 bases, with 8 bases spanning the gap.

The gene calls are TRBV27 and TRBJ2-7, with TRBD1 identical over 9 bases. The CDR3 has 12 residues. Germline trimming cut 6 bases from V and 10 bases from J; bases unmatched to any gene: 7. Germline assignment: CDR1 MNHEY and CDR2 SMNVEV (reference sequence). Here the CDR3 DNA reads TGTGCCAGCAGGGGGGGGACAGGGCTTCAGTACGTC. Translating it yields CASRGGTGLQYV.

This sequence joins TRBV19 and TRBJ1-1; 9 bases map to TRBD1. The length of the CDR3 is 17 residues. Germline V gene data show CDR1 as LNHDA and CDR2 as SQIVND (reference sequence). V lost 8 bases, J lost 0 bases, and 13 bases stayed unmatched. The CDR3 DNA follows: TGTGCCAGTCCGCCGTTAACAGGGGGCGCGATGAACACTGAAGCTTTCTTT. It translates to CASPPLTGGAMNTEAFF.

This clone appeared a few times. The chain combines TRBV2 with TRBJ2-1; the D gene could be TRBD1 or TRBD2 (6 bases each). The CDR3 has 14 amino acids. Trimming pared 8 bases from V and 7 bases from J, leaving 18 bases between. Germline lookup yields CDR1 SNHLY and CDR2 FYNNEI. The CDR3 sequence: CASDTGGGRNEQFF. The CDR3 nucleotides are TGTGCCAGCGACACAGGAGGGGGAAGGAATGAGCAGTTCTTC.

The chain combines TRBV9 with TRBJ2-5, with unresolved D. The CDR3 is made up of 12 amino acids. V was cut by 3 bases and J by 2 bases, with 5 bases left in between. In germline, CDR1 is SGDLS, CDR2 YYNGEE. The CDR3 bases are TGTGCCAGCAGCGACCTGCAAGAGACCCAGTACTTC. It codes for CASSDLQETQYF.

V usage is TRBV28 and J usage is TRBJ2-7, with TRBD2 as a possible D gene (6 bases). Trimming left V 8 bases short and J 6 bases short, with 26 bases between. CDR1 MDHEN and CDR2 SYDVKM come from the germline V gene. This CDR3 has 16 amino acids. CDR3 DNA sequence: TGTGCCAGCTTGCCAATGACGACTAGGGAGTATGGCGAGCAGTACTTC. Translated: CASLPMTTREYGEQYF.

CDR3 DNA: TGTGCCAGTAGCCGACAGGGCGTCCTATACAATGAGCAGTTCTTC. Its protein is CASSRQGVLYNEQFF. The rearrangement links TRBV19 to TRBJ2-1, with 7 bases identical to TRBD1. The CDR3 length is 15 residues. Germline CDR1 and CDR2: LNHDA and SQIVND (reference sequence). Trimming took 6 bases from V and 4 from J; bases not matched to a gene: 9.

The chain has TRBV18 and TRBJ2-1; TRBD2 matches at 8 bases. V was pared by 6 bases and J by 0 bases, with 13 bases of the junction left unmatched. Looked up from germline, CDR1 is KGHSH and CDR2 is LQKENI. There are 18 residues in the CDR3. This CDR3 is CASSRSAGGGGSYNEQFF. The CDR3 nucleotides read TGTGCCAGCTCCAGGTCCGCGGGAGGAGGGGGCTCCTACAATGAGCAGTTCTTC.

This rearrangement joins TRBV10-2 to TRBJ2-1; the match to TRBD1 covers 7 bases. CDR3 length: 14 residues. From germline, CDR1 is WSHSY and CDR2 SAAADI. V shed 4 bases, J shed 3 bases, and the junction held 3 bases outside the gene matches. CDR3 in DNA: TGCGCCAGCAGTGGGGGACAGAACTACAATGAGCAGTTCTTC. It yields the protein CASSGGQNYNEQFF.

The rearrangement uses TRBV19 and TRBJ2-1; 9 bases match TRBD1. CDR1 LNHDA and CDR2 SQIVND come from the germline V gene (reference sequence). V dropped 6 bases and J dropped 4; count of bases not matched to a gene: 10. The CDR3 is 16 amino acids. The CDR3: CASRGQDRGKYNEQFF. CDR3 nucleotide sequence: TGTGCCAGTAGGGGCCAGGACAGGGGAAAGTACAATGAGCAGTTCTTC.

This chain links TRBV21-1 with TRBJ2-6; the table's D call, TRBD2, has no DNA check behind it. TRBV21-1 is a known pseudogene. This CDR3 has 19 residues. Here the CDR3 reads CASSKGGVGSSSGANVLTF. The CDR3 nucleotides read TGTGCCAGCAGCAAAGGCGGAGTCGGGTCGAGCTCTGGGGCCAACGTCCTGACTTTC.